What follows is one TCR beta chain and its context. Its antigen is as yet unknown. Assay used: immunoSEQ multiplex PCR; TCRdb lists only in-frame clones, some missing. The sample yields about 40,000 clones, 85% to 90% seen once. The V and J ends lost 7 bases and 4 bases, in that order; junction bases with no gene match: 4. The CDR3 runs to 12 residues. CDR1 SNHLY and CDR2 FYNNEI come from the germline V gene. This entry belongs to a study of lymphopenia after photon versus proton radiotherapy. Study-wide points: After lymphocyte nadir, photon-treated repertoires showed oligoclonal expansion, especially CD8+ Temra.

Sequenced here: peripheral blood, sampled from a patient treated with proton-based radiotherapy. This clonotype was obtained from a woman between 65 and 79 years old with pancreatic cancer. Some clones in this sample may be carry-over from other donors' samples. The chain carries TRBV2 and TRBJ2-7; TRBD2 aligns across 7 bases. In DNA form, the CDR3 reads TGTGCCAGCAAAGCTAGCGGATACGAGCAGTACTTC. Amino acid sequence: CASKASGYEQYF.